The 26 T cell receptor beta chains given below trace back to one sample, sequenced in a study of blood T cells in healthy people across ages. Then a second PCR, running roughly 7 to 11 cycles, was carried out with a sample-barcoded 5' primer and a J-beta primer mix. TCRdb reprocessed the 5' RACE reads via MiXCR and lists one record per CDR3 protein. This table holds 750,000 or so distinct CDR3 sequences, 25% found once. The sample was also linked to a second study, of T cells of mothers and their children.

The sample consisted of blood. The receptors were gathered from a boy aged 5-17 years in good health.

At least ten counts were recorded for this clonotype. The CDR3 loop is CASSLFLPGGGAYSYNEQFF. CDR3 in DNA: TGTGCCAGCAGTCTCTTCCTTCCTGGCGGGGGGGCTTATAGCTACAATGAGCAGTTCTTC. V and J are TRBV3-1 and TRBJ2-1, with 9 bases that match TRBD2. The V segment lost 6 bases and the J segment 3 bases; nucleotides outside the gene matches: 21. The CDR3 extends over 20 amino acids. CDR1 and CDR2 (germline): LGHDT, YNNKEL (reference sequence).

The table lists this clonotype with a few counts. This chain joins TRBV3-1 and TRBJ2-5, with unresolved D. The J call is doubtful: the DNA matches TRBJ2-1 better. Germline-derived CDR1 and CDR2 are LGHDT and YNNKEL (reference sequence). This CDR3 is built from 14 residues. The CDR3 reads CASSLSFGHPEQFF. CDR3 in DNA: TGTGCCAGCAGCCTCAGTTTTGGGCATCCCGAGCAGTTCTTC.

The rearrangement uses TRBV20-1 and TRBJ2-1; 7 bases align to TRBD1. The CDR3 totals 15 residues. The V gene's germline CDR1 is DFQATT and CDR2 SNEGSKA (reference sequence). The V gene end was trimmed by 5 bases and the J gene end by 6 bases; junction bases not matched to a gene: 13. The CDR3 bases are TGCAGTGCTCTCGTACAGGGGATCCCTTCCAATGAGCAGTTCTTC. Protein: CSALVQGIPSNEQFF.

This rearrangement joins TRBV7-9 to TRBJ2-5; D ambiguous. Germline CDR1 is SEHNR and CDR2 is FQNEAQ (reference sequence). This CDR3 comprises 15 residues. Trimming left V 5 bases short and J 5 bases short, with 18 bases between. This chain's CDR3 is CASSETGSGVETQYF. The DNA of the CDR3 is TGTGCCAGCAGCGAAACTGGATCGGGCGTGGAGACCCAGTACTTC.

The rearrangement joins TRBV27 to TRBJ2-2; 9 bases match TRBD1. CDR3 length: 14 amino acids. The germline V gene has CDR1 MNHEY and CDR2 SMNVEV (reference sequence). V was clipped by 3 bases and J by 8 bases; unmatched bases: 4. The CDR3 bases are TGTGCCAGCAGTTTCGGGACAGGGCGGGGGGAGCTGTTTTTT. Residues: CASSFGTGRGELFF.

The J gene is TRBJ1-2, the V gene TRBV14, with a weak D call TRBD1 (5 bases). The V gene lost 8 bases and the J gene lost 8 bases, with 21 bases spanning the gap. The CDR3 length is 14 residues. Germline CDR1 reads SGHDN; CDR2 reads FVKESK. CDR3 nucleotides: TGTGCCAGCCAACCTTTTCAGGGCGCAGGGGGCTACACCTTC. Translation gives CASQPFQGAGGYTF.

The chain links TRBV24-1 to TRBJ2-1; tentative D call: TRBD2 (6 bases). CDR3 size: 16 residues. Germline V gene data show CDR1 as KGHDR and CDR2 as SFDVKD. Trimming pared 4 bases from V and 4 bases from J, leaving 16 bases between. The CDR3: CATSDLRAGQYNEQFF. The CDR3 nucleotides read TGTGCCACCAGTGACCTCAGGGCGGGGCAATACAATGAGCAGTTCTTC.

The V and J genes are TRBV11-2 and TRBJ2-5, with unresolved D. The J call may be in error: the DNA end matches TRBJ2-7 better. CDR3 length: 15 residues. Looked up from germline, CDR1 is SGHAT and CDR2 is FQNNGV. Here the CDR3 DNA reads TGTGCCAGCAGCTCCGTCCGGACCCGGACCTACGAGCAGTACTTC. Its translation: CASSSVRTRTYEQYF.

The sample holds a few counts of this clonotype. The genes are TRBV9 and TRBJ2-5, with D perhaps matching TRBD1 (6 bases). The J call is uncertain, as TRBJ2-7 better fits the DNA end. This CDR3 is built from 15 residues. Looked up from germline, CDR1 is SGDLS and CDR2 is YYNGEE. The CDR3 is CASSVSSQGFYEQYF. The CDR3 region has the DNA TGTGCCAGCAGCGTAAGCTCACAGGGTTTTTACGAGCAGTACTTC.

This clonotype was counted between two and nine times. This chain links TRBV20-1 with TRBJ2-5, with a tentative D call TRBD2 (5 bases). CDR1 and CDR2 from the germline V gene are DFQATT and SNEGSKA (reference sequence). Deletions cut 5 bases from V and 1 base from J, with 14 bases between. This CDR3 has 14 amino acids. Written as DNA, the CDR3 is TGCAGTGCTTCCCCTCCGGGGAGCCAAGAGACCCAGTACTTC. It translates to CSASPPGSQETQYF.

V is TRBV11-3 and J is TRBJ2-2; D is unresolved. This CDR3 region has 16 residues. The V end lost 5 bases, the J end lost 5 bases, and 18 bases lay between the germline ends. Germline V lookup: CDR1 SGHNT, CDR2 YENEEA. CDR3 DNA: TGTGCCAGCAGCACCCGCGACGATCTCGGAACCGGGGAGCTGTTTTTT. Translated: CASSTRDDLGTGELFF.

Only a few counts were recorded for this clonotype. J is TRBJ1-1 and V is TRBV4-1, with TRBD1 as a possible D gene (6 bases). The V gene's germline CDR1 is MGHRA and CDR2 YSYEKL. There are 16 residues in the CDR3. The germline V and J ends were trimmed by 4 bases and 3 bases, with 18 bases remaining between them. The CDR3 nucleotides read TGCGCCAGCAGCCCTCCGACAGGCTACCCTGACACTGAAGCTTTCTTT. Translated, it gives CASSPPTGYPDTEAFF.

The gene calls are TRBV9 and TRBJ1-1; D is uncertain. CDR1 and CDR2 from the germline V gene are SGDLS and YYNGEE. Trimming removed 2 bases at V and 6 bases at J, with 17 bases between. CDR3 length equals 15 residues. CDR3 in amino acids: CASSVLPKREAEAFF. The CDR3 region has the DNA TGTGCCAGCAGCGTCCTACCCAAAAGGGAAGCTGAAGCTTTCTTT.

This clonotype was recorded a few times. V and J are TRBV28 and TRBJ2-1; TRBD2 aligns across 12 bases. TRBJ2-7 matches the DNA end more closely, so the J call is doubtful. The CDR3 totals 16 residues. The germline V gene encodes CDR1 MDHEN and CDR2 SYDVKM. CDR3 region: CASSFLTSGSRNEQYF. The CDR3 nucleotides are TGTGCCAGCAGTTTCCTGACTAGCGGGAGTAGGAACGAGCAGTACTTC.

The V gene is TRBV4-3, the J gene TRBJ2-3, with 8 bases aligning to TRBD2. Germline V CDR1 and CDR2: LGHNA, YSLEER. With 3 bases clipped from V and 0 bases from J, the junction kept 8 bases outside the gene matches. The CDR3 totals 17 residues. CDR3 DNA: TGCGCCAGCAGCCACCCTTCTAGCGGGTCTAGCACAGATACGCAGTATTTT. This encodes CASSHPSSGSSTDTQYF.

In its sample, this clonotype was seen a few times. The gene calls are TRBV9 and TRBJ2-5; TRBD2 might be the D (5 bases). The CDR3 runs 16 residues. The V and J ends lost 0 bases and 4 bases respectively, with 16 bases between them. The germline CDR1 and CDR2 sequences are SGDLS and YYNGEE. As DNA, the CDR3 is TGTGCCAGCAGCGTAGACGCCGGGGAGATGGGAGAGACCCAGTACTTC. Its protein is CASSVDAGEMGETQYF.

This clonotype was found a few times. The V call is TRBV12-3 or TRBV12-4, the J call TRBJ2-3, with D unresolved. The CDR3 is made up of 13 amino acids. Trimming left V 1 base short and J 6 bases short, with 8 bases between. Written as DNA, the CDR3 is TGTGCCAGCAGTTTAGTAGTCGCGGATACGCAGTATTTT. It encodes CASSLVVADTQYF.

The chain is built from TRBV5-1 and TRBJ2-7, with D perhaps matching TRBD1 (6 bases). CDR1 and CDR2 from the germline V gene are SGHRS and YFSETQ. V shed 1 base and J shed 5 bases, with 13 bases lying between them. The CDR3 loop spans 14 amino acids. In DNA, the CDR3 is TGCGCCAGCAGCTTGATGGGGGCGCGGGACGAGCAGTACTTC. Amino acid sequence: CASSLMGARDEQYF.

The rearrangement uses TRBV29-1 and TRBJ2-7, with D maybe TRBD1 (7 bases). V was clipped by 1 base and J by 7 bases, with 11 bases between them. The CDR3 is 12 residues long. Germline CDR1 is SQVTM and CDR2 is ANQGSEA. The CDR3 protein is CSVEAQGREQYF. CDR3 in DNA: TGCAGCGTTGAAGCACAGGGGAGGGAGCAGTACTTC.

Remarks on this clonotype: A junction end diverges from the germline sequence, so it may reflect a read error. The rearrangement joins TRBV3-1 to TRBJ1-2, with D uncertain. The CDR3 covers 13 residues. The germline CDR1 and CDR2 sequences are LGHDT and YNNKEL (reference sequence). The CDR3 here is CASSTQVNHGYTF. The CDR3 DNA sequence: TGTGCCAGCAGCACTCAGGTTAACCATGGCTACACCTTC.

The rearrangement joins TRBV14 to TRBJ1-4; TRBD1 matches at 9 bases. Trimming removed 1 base from V and 8 bases from J; junction bases left unmatched: 5. Per germline, CDR1 SGHDN and CDR2 FVKESK. CDR3 size: 15 residues. The CDR3 DNA is TGTGCCAGCAGCCAAGGGGGGACAGGGTACGAAAAACTGTTTTTT. It yields the protein CASSQGGTGYEKLFF.

This clonotype was seen a few times. The V call is TRBV9, the J call TRBJ2-5; D is unresolved. The DNA end is a closer match to TRBJ2-1, so the J assignment may be wrong. This CDR3 comprises 13 residues. Germline V gene sequence: CDR1 SGDLS, CDR2 YYNGEE. The CDR3 nucleotides are TGTGCCAGCAGCGTAGCGGCAGACAATGAGCAGTTCTTC. Residues: CASSVAADNEQFF.

This clonotype was observed a handful of times. The chain employs TRBV4-3 and TRBJ2-3, with 13 bases fitting TRBD2. Per germline, CDR1 LGHNA and CDR2 YSLEER. CDR3 length: 16 amino acids. V lost 2 bases to trimming and J lost 6 bases; unmatched junction nucleotides: 5. The DNA for the CDR3 is TGCGCCAGCAGCCAACCCGGGACTAGCGGGGAGGATACGCAGTATTTT. Protein product: CASSQPGTSGEDTQYF.

The rearrangement joins TRBV28 to TRBJ1-1; D call uncertain. Per germline, CDR1 MDHEN and CDR2 SYDVKM. The CDR3 extends over 13 amino acids. Trimming pared 3 bases from V and 4 bases from J, leaving 9 bases between. In DNA form, the CDR3 reads TGTGCCAGCAGTTTCGACTTGGGCACTGAAGCTTTCTTT. This encodes CASSFDLGTEAFF.

CDR3 loop: CASQLAGPTDTQYF. The CDR3 DNA follows: TGTGCCAGCCAACTAGCGGGGCCCACAGATACGCAGTATTTT. The V call is TRBV2, the J call TRBJ2-3; TRBD2 aligns across 10 bases. The CDR3 extends over 14 amino acids. Looked up from germline, CDR1 is SNHLY and CDR2 is FYNNEI. After removal of 8 bases from V and 2 bases from J, the junction contained 4 bases not matched to a gene.

This clonotype was seen only a few times. The chain employs TRBV7-8 and TRBJ2-1; no firm D call. The tail of the sequence fits TRBJ2-7 better, so the J call may be wrong. The germline V gene encodes CDR1 SGHVS and CDR2 FQNEAQ. CDR3 size: 15 residues. In DNA, the CDR3 is TGTGCCAGCAGCCGCGTATTCAGACCCCTAGAGGAGCAGTACTTC. Translation: CASSRVFRPLEEQYF.